This TCR beta chain was identified in a study of cytomegalovirus exposure and HLA in healthy donors. Sequenced by immunoSEQ multiplex PCR; TCRdb stores in-frame clones only, minus some. In the table there are roughly 330,000 clones, 87% of which are singletons. The CDR3 length is 16 residues. Trimming stripped 0 bases from V and 0 bases from J, with 7 bases between. CDR1 SGHRS and CDR2 YFSETQ come from the germline V gene. The sequence was collected from a woman aged 30 to 39 in good health and CMV-seropositive. Material: PBMCs. This chain uses TRBV5-1 with TRBJ2-6; D not certain. The CDR3, as DNA: TGCGCCAGCAGCTTGGACCGATTCTCTGGGGCCAACGTCCTGACTTTC. Protein product: CASSLDRFSGANVLTF.